The following is a TCR beta chain sequence with its context. Antigen specificity is unknown. This specimen belongs to a study of blood T cells in healthy people across ages. About the study: Template switching recovered approximately one barcoded beta molecule for every two T cells. Study results and limitations: Observed TCR beta diversity per million T cells went down as age went up. This fall followed a roughly linear course with age. Higher diversity, along with more naive CD4+ cells, distinguished long-lived donors from aged donors.

Trimming left V 6 bases short and J 13 bases short, with 21 bases between. This CDR3 spans 13 amino acids. A sample-barcoded 5' primer and a J-beta primer mix were used in a second PCR of roughly 6 to 12 cycles. Each of the cDNA molecules was tagged by a template-switch adaptor with 12 random nucleotides. A single record per CDR3 protein comes from TCRdb applying MiXCR to the 5' RACE reads. The table records hundreds of thousands of distinct CDR3 sequences, 46% of them present only once. Input material: blood. This chain uses TRBV12-3 or TRBV12-4 with TRBJ2-5; a weak D match, TRBD1 (6 bases). The TCR comes from a man older than 75 in good health. The CDR3 sequence is CASSDRTETIRYF. The CDR3 DNA sequence: TGTGCCAGCAGCGATAGGACAGAAACCATCAGGTACTTC.